This passage covers 22 T cell receptor beta chains from one sample sequenced in a study of shared clonotypes between healthy human individuals. Method: immunoSEQ multiplex PCR; TCRdb's copy keeps in-frame clones and lacks some. The sample has about 2.1 million clones; approximately 92% are singletons. Terminally differentiated effector memory CD45RA+ cells were excluded by CCR7 positive selection of CD45RO-negative cells. The sequenced material came from naive CD8+ T cells from PBMCs. The receptors were sampled from a man younger than 35 in good health. Some clones in this sample may be carry-over from other donors' samples.

This clone came up once. The chain joins TRBV27 to TRBJ2-1, with TRBD2 identical over 13 bases. This CDR3 spans 17 amino acids. V gave up 4 bases and J gave up 7 bases; unmatched junction bases: 10. The germline CDR1 and CDR2 sequences are MNHEY and SMNVEV (reference sequence). The CDR3, as DNA: TGTGCCAGCAGTTCCGCCGGACTAGCGGGAGAAAGTAATGAGCAGTTCTTC. Its protein product is CASSSAGLAGESNEQFF.

This chain joins TRBV7-9 and TRBJ1-1; a possible D gene is TRBD1 (5 bases). The germline gives CDR1 SEHNR, CDR2 FQNEAQ (reference sequence). This CDR3 region has 14 residues. V was shortened by 3 bases and J by 6 bases, with 14 bases between the two germline ends. The CDR3 DNA reads as TGTGCCAGCAGCTTTATGACAGTCCGCTCTGAAGCTTTCTTT. This codes for CASSFMTVRSEAFF.

This chain uses TRBV7-8 with TRBJ2-5; 7 bases line up with TRBD1. In germline, CDR1 is SGHVS, CDR2 FQNEAQ. The CDR3 has 15 amino acids. V trimming: 5 bases; J trimming: 4 bases; junction bases outside the gene matches: 10. Written as DNA, the CDR3 is TGTGCCAGCAGCAACCGGGACAGTAAGCTAGAGACCCAGTACTTC. Translated, it gives CASSNRDSKLETQYF.

A single count supports this clone. The rearrangement uses TRBV4-1 and TRBJ2-2; 7 nucleotides match TRBD2. From germline, CDR1 is MGHRA and CDR2 YSYEKL. Trimming at V came to 3 bases and at J to 3 bases, leaving 10 bases not matched to a gene. CDR3 length: 17 residues. The CDR3 coding sequence is TGCGCCAGCAGCCACGCCTCGGCGGGAGCTTACACCGGGGAGCTGTTTTTT. Protein: CASSHASAGAYTGELFF.

The V call is TRBV9, the J call TRBJ1-4; TRBD1 matches at 7 bases. Per germline, CDR1 SGDLS and CDR2 YYNGEE. V lost 2 bases, J lost 7 bases, and 11 bases stayed unmatched. This CDR3 is built from 16 residues. The CDR3 region is CASSVDPTGIGEKLFF. Written as DNA, the CDR3 is TGTGCCAGCAGCGTCGACCCGACAGGGATCGGTGAAAAACTGTTTTTT.

V is TRBV9 and J is TRBJ1-1, with 11 bases that match TRBD1. V lost 3 bases to trimming and J lost 6 bases; unmatched junction nucleotides: 4. This CDR3 has 14 residues. Per germline, CDR1 SGDLS and CDR2 YYNGEE. The CDR3 DNA follows: TGTGCCAGCAGCGGACAGGACAGGGGGCCTGAAGCTTTCTTT. Translation gives CASSGQDRGPEAFF. The variable domain in full, completed from reference TRBV9 and TRBJ1-1, reads DSGVTQTPKHLITATGQRVTLRCSPRSGDLSVYWYQQSLDQGLQFLIQYYNGEERAKGNILERFSAQQFPDLHSELNLSSLELGDSALYFCASSGQDRGPEAFFGQGTRLTVV.

CDR3 region: CASSVKFF. The DNA of the CDR3 is TGTGCCAGCAGTGTTAAGTTCTTC. The V gene is TRBV6-1, the J gene TRBJ2-1; D ambiguous. Germline loops: CDR1 MNHNS, CDR2 SASEGT. The CDR3 is made up of 8 amino acids. The V end was cut by 4 bases, the J end by 14 bases, with 3 bases between.

This chain joins TRBV6-4 and TRBJ2-5; 10 bases map to TRBD2. CDR1 and CDR2 from the germline V gene are MRHNA and SNTAGT. The trim removed 0 bases at V and 2 bases at J, leaving 12 bases unmatched. This CDR3 has 19 amino acids. CDR3 coding DNA: TGTGCCAGCAGTGACTCCGTGTCTAGCGGGAGCCGGGGGCAAGAGACCCAGTACTTC. It encodes CASSDSVSSGSRGQETQYF.

The chain uses TRBV2 and TRBJ1-4; the D gene is possibly TRBD1 (5 bases). Between the trimmed V and J ends, which lost 11 bases and 6 bases, there was a span of 22 bases. The CDR3 consists of 15 residues. Germline CDR1 reads SNHLY; CDR2 reads FYNNEI. The CDR3 sequence: CAGSQVTVSDEKLFF. The CDR3 DNA reads as TGTGCCGGTTCACAGGTGACAGTCTCTGATGAAAAACTGTTTTTT.

The chain combines TRBV15 with TRBJ2-1; D is undetermined. Looked up from germline, CDR1 is LNHNV and CDR2 is YYDKDF (reference sequence). The CDR3 is 13 amino acids. V shed 5 bases and J shed 5 bases, with 10 bases lying between them. The CDR3 reads CATSYVRHNEQFF. The CDR3, as DNA: TGTGCCACCAGCTACGTGAGGCACAATGAGCAGTTCTTC.

The chain uses TRBV29-1 and TRBJ2-3, with 7 bases matching TRBD1. V was clipped by 6 bases and J by 6 bases; unmatched bases: 18. Germline CDR1 and CDR2: SQVTM and ANQGSEA. CDR3 length: 16 residues. CDR3 amino acids: CSVTDRAAPDTDTQYF. The CDR3 region has the DNA TGCAGCGTAACCGACAGGGCTGCTCCGGATACGGATACGCAGTATTTT.

The chain links TRBV6-1 to TRBJ2-7; 8 bases align to TRBD1. Germline CDR1 reads MNHNS; CDR2 reads SASEGT. The junction had 10 bases not matched to a gene; V was cut back by 2 bases and J by 4 bases. This CDR3 is 16 amino acids long. CDR3 protein: CASSEYFDRGGYEQYF. Here the CDR3 DNA reads TGTGCCAGCAGTGAATATTTCGACAGGGGCGGATACGAGCAGTACTTC.

The chain joins TRBV27 to TRBJ2-7; the D gene is possibly TRBD1 (6 bases). Germline V lookup: CDR1 MNHEY, CDR2 SMNVEV (reference sequence). The V end was cut by 4 bases, the J end by 3 bases, with 19 bases between. This CDR3 region has 16 residues. CDR3 DNA: TGTGCCAGCAGTTGGTCAGCAGGGACACTAATCTACGAGCAGTACTTC. Translation: CASSWSAGTLIYEQYF.

V usage is TRBV5-6 and J usage is TRBJ1-1; no clear D. The germline V gene encodes CDR1 SGHDT and CDR2 YYEEEE. The CDR3 spans 13 residues. V gave up 1 base and J gave up 1 base, with 5 bases separating them. The CDR3: CASSLITNTEAFF. In DNA, the CDR3 is TGTGCCAGCAGCTTGATCACGAACACTGAAGCTTTCTTT. Drawing the rest from reference TRBV5-6 and TRBJ1-1, the complete variable domain is DAGVTQSPTHLIKTRGQQVTLRCSPKSGHDTVSWYQQALGQGPQFIFQYYEEEERQRGNFPDRFSGHQFPNYSSELNVNALLLGDSALYLCASSLITNTEAFFGQGTRLTVV.

V gene TRBV6-1 combines with J gene TRBJ2-7; D remains ambiguous. Germline V gives CDR1 MNHNS, CDR2 SASEGT. Trimming took off 1 base at V and 2 bases at J, with 12 bases between the two ends. There are 15 residues in the CDR3. The CDR3 DNA follows: TGTGCCAGCAGTGAAGTAGGTGTAAGCCCCTACGAGCAGTACTTC. Translated: CASSEVGVSPYEQYF.

The chain couples TRBV7-9 to TRBJ2-7; 8 nucleotides line up with TRBD2. The J segment lost 4 bases and the V segment lost 4 bases, leaving 12 bases of the junction unmatched. This CDR3 is 16 amino acids long. CDR1 and CDR2 from the germline V gene are SEHNR and FQNEAQ (reference sequence). The CDR3 nucleotides read TGTGCCAGCAGCTCTCAACCGGGACTAGTTCTTTACGAGCAGTACTTC. It specifies CASSSQPGLVLYEQYF.

The chain joins TRBV21-1 to TRBJ2-3; the table's TRBD1 call for D was not verified on the DNA. TRBV21-1 is given as a pseudogene. The CDR3 is 14 amino acids. CDR3 sequence: CASTGGQSTDTQYF. The CDR3 region has the DNA TGTGCCAGCACCGGGGGACAGAGCACAGATACGCAGTATTTT.

The rearrangement links TRBV10-3 to TRBJ2-1; 7 nucleotides align to TRBD2. Trimming at V came to 0 bases and at J to 6 bases, leaving 14 bases not matched to a gene. The CDR3 has 18 amino acids. The germline V gene encodes CDR1 ENHRY and CDR2 SYGVKD. As DNA, the CDR3 is TGTGCCATCAGTGAGTCGACTCGGGGGGAAAGAGAAGGCAATGAGCAGTTCTTC. This translates into CAISESTRGEREGNEQFF.

The chain uses TRBV28 and TRBJ2-7, with TRBD2 matching 13 bases. The CDR3 totals 17 residues. From germline, CDR1 is MDHEN and CDR2 SYDVKM. V was clipped by 2 bases and J by 6 bases; unmatched bases: 10. The CDR3 protein is CASSLELAGGQACEQYF. In DNA form, the CDR3 reads TGTGCCAGCAGTTTAGAACTAGCGGGAGGGCAGGCCTGCGAGCAGTACTTC.

The chain joins TRBV9 to TRBJ2-1; no clear D. Trimming stripped 3 bases from V and 9 bases from J, with 28 bases between. In germline, CDR1 is SGDLS, CDR2 YYNGEE. The CDR3 length is 18 residues. This chain's CDR3 is CASSALWVSGPPAGEQFF. For the CDR3, the DNA is TGTGCCAGCAGCGCCCTATGGGTTTCGGGCCCCCCCGCAGGTGAGCAGTTCTTC.

This chain connects TRBV27 to TRBJ2-7; 10 nucleotides agree with TRBD2. Germline V CDR1 and CDR2: MNHEY, SMNVEV (reference sequence). Germline trimming cut 3 bases from V and 7 bases from J; bases unmatched to any gene: 6. This CDR3 contains 14 residues. The CDR3 coding sequence is TGTGCCAGCAGTTTGAGCGGGAGGGGGAGTGAGCAGTACTTC. It encodes CASSLSGRGSEQYF.

This chain connects TRBV7-3 to TRBJ2-1; D may be TRBD2 (6 bases). CDR3 length: 14 residues. From germline, CDR1 is SGHTA and CDR2 FQGTGA. V gave up 5 bases and J gave up 7 bases, with 15 bases separating them. The CDR3: CASSPRGTGNEQFF. The CDR3 bases are TGTGCCAGCAGCCCCCGAGGGACTGGAAATGAGCAGTTCTTC.